This TCR beta chain was captured by sequencing in a study of blood T cells in healthy people across ages. Together with a sample-barcoded 5' primer, a J-beta primer mix was included in a second PCR lasting about 7 to 11 cycles. TCRdb fed the 5' RACE reads into MiXCR, producing one record per CDR3 protein. The profile shows more than 550,000 distinct CDR3 sequences, around a fifth of them singletons. The CDR3 consists of 14 residues. Germline CDR1 and CDR2: SSHAT and FNYEAQ (reference sequence). As for this clonotype: A read error may account for a junction end that differs from germline.

The genes are TRBV7-7 and TRBJ2-5; 7 bases are a match to TRBD2. Sample: blood. This clonotype originated in an older man in good health. The CDR3 reads CASSWGGGQETQYF. The CDR3 DNA reads as TGTGCTAGCAGCTGGGGCGGGGGACAAGAGACCCAGTACTTC.